Included here is one TCR beta chain sequence, with context. The target antigen is unknown. The data were obtained in a study of cytomegalovirus exposure and HLA in healthy donors. Study in general: When 350 to 500 donors were genotyped, about 81% of them were found to fall in the Caucasian-associated ancestry cluster. Overall study results and limits: Association of 16,951 TCR beta sequences with HLA alleles was found at 0.05 false discovery rate in a later analysis.

The PCR employed 60 Vbeta primers together with 13 Jbeta primers. Methods used by the authors: It was a later analysis that counted tens of millions of unique TCR beta chains, of which around 11 million were shared. The data were produced by immunoSEQ multiplex PCR, yet TCRdb's version contains in-frame clones alone and is incomplete. V, J and clone size derive from that table, while D and trimming were established from the DNA sequence. The profile covers approximately 81,000 clones, with approximately 69% appearing a single time and roughly 9% taken by the ten largest. CDR3 length equals 18 residues. J lost 2 bases, V lost 4 bases, and 8 bases had no gene match. Germline loops: CDR1 SGHNT, CDR2 YYREEE (reference sequence).

Material for sequencing was PBMCs. The clonotype originates from a man between 35 and 55 years old in good health and CMV-seropositive. This chain connects TRBV5-4 to TRBJ2-1; 14 positions match TRBD2. CDR3 nucleotide sequence: TGTGCCAGCAGCGTGGGACTAGCGGGGGAGTCCCCCTACAATGAGCAGTTCTTC. It codes for CASSVGLAGESPYNEQFF. The variable domain in full, completed from reference TRBV5-4 and TRBJ2-1, reads ETGVTQSPTHLIKTRGQQVTLRCSSQSGHNTVSWYQQALGQGPQFIFQYYREEENGRGNFPPRFSGLQFPNYSSELNVNALELDDSALYLCASSVGLAGESPYNEQFFGPGTRLTVL.